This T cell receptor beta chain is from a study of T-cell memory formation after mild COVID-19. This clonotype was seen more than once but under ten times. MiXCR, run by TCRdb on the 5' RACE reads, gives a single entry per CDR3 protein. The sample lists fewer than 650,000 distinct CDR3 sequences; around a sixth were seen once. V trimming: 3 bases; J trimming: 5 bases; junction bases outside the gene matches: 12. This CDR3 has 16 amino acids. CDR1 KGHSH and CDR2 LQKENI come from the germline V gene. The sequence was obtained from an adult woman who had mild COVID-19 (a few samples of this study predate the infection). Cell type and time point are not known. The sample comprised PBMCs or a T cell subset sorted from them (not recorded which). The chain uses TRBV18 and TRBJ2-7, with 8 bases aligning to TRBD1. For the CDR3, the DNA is TGTGCCAGCTCACCGCAAGACAGGGGTGCCGCCCACGAGCAGTACTTC. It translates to CASSPQDRGAAHEQYF.